A single sample gave rise to the 5 T cell receptor beta chains below, sequenced in a study of blood T cell repertoires in COVID-19. The table came from immunoSEQ multiplex PCR; TCRdb's copy has only in-frame clones and leaves some out. The table lists a few hundred thousand clones, 80% to 90% of them singletons. Sequencing was done on a sample of peripheral blood. The receptors derive from a woman in her twenties or thirties with COVID-19, enrolled during active disease.

This clone was seen only a few times. The chain carries TRBV6-5 and TRBJ1-6; 7 bases align to TRBD1. The germline V gene encodes CDR1 MNHEY and CDR2 SVGAGI. This CDR3 is built from 14 residues. V trimming: 4 bases; J trimming: 9 bases; junction bases outside the gene matches: 6. The CDR3 reads CASSSQTGVSPLHF. The CDR3 DNA sequence: TGTGCCAGCAGTTCCCAAACAGGGGTTTCACCCCTCCACTTT.

This rearrangement joins TRBV5-1 to TRBJ2-1; 10 bases fit TRBD1. The germline V gene has CDR1 SGHRS and CDR2 YFSETQ. The CDR3 covers 13 residues. Unmatched junction bases numbered 3, after V lost 4 bases and J lost 8 bases. CDR3 in amino acids: CASSPDRGDEQFF. The CDR3 DNA reads TGCGCCAGCAGCCCGGACAGGGGGGATGAGCAGTTCTTC.

Here the CDR3 DNA reads TGTGCCAGCACCTCGGGGGGTTCGGAGACCCAGTACTTC. It specifies CASTSGGSETQYF. The chain joins TRBV3-1 (or the pseudogene TRBV3-2) to TRBJ2-5; 7 bases agree with TRBD2. Germline lookup yields CDR1 LGHDT and CDR2 YNNKEL (reference sequence). This CDR3 region has 13 residues. J gave up 5 bases and V 7 bases, and 7 bases lay outside the gene matches.

This clone appeared once. V is TRBV27 and J is TRBJ1-2; the match to TRBD1 covers 7 bases. Trimming cost V 0 bases and J 2 bases; bases outside gene matches: 12. This CDR3 comprises 18 residues. Germline CDR1 reads MNHEY; CDR2 reads SMNVEV (reference sequence). Here the CDR3 reads CASSLSWAGGLGNYGYTF. The CDR3 DNA reads as TGTGCCAGCAGTTTATCTTGGGCAGGGGGATTGGGGAACTATGGCTACACCTTC.

The V and J genes are TRBV27 and TRBJ2-1; TRBD2 matches at 9 bases. The germline CDR1 and CDR2 sequences are MNHEY and SMNVEV (reference sequence). Germline trimming cut 4 bases from V and 2 bases from J; bases unmatched to any gene: 3. This CDR3 region has 15 residues. In DNA form, the CDR3 reads TGTGCCAGCAGTTACGGCGGGGGGGCCTACAATGAGCAGTTCTTC. This codes for CASSYGGGAYNEQFF.